The entry that follows covers one T cell receptor (beta chain) sequence. The specificity of this receptor is unknown. Base-call qualities are not available, and no considerably larger clone is one nucleotide away. TCRbeta CDR3 regions were amplified from genomic DNA using the immunoSEQ Assay, a bias-controlled multiplex PCR. The original pipeline was this. Nucleated cell counts per sample were estimated from amplification of reference gene primers within the assay. Sequence reads were collapsed and filtered to measure the absolute abundance of every unique TCRbeta CDR3 rearrangement. Productive Simpson clonality was computed per sample as the square root of Simpson's diversity index over productive rearrangements. This immuneACCESS table, as held by TCRdb, lists in-frame sequences with V and J called but not all clones. Of the missing ones, under half trace to an unresolved V gene in checked studies; the others have no known cause. D and trimming were read from the DNA, whereas the V and J calls and clone size are those reported in that table. In all, the sample holds around 250,000 clones, and approximately 87% of those were seen once. The leading ten clones occupy approximately 6.2% of the sample.

The data stem from a study of blood T cell repertoires in COVID-19 (dated by TCRdb to the early 2020s). Broadly, across the study: Samples from collaborators originated in the United States, Italy and Spain and spanned both the acute and convalescent phases of COVID-19. The prospective study material was composed of cDNA or gDNA derived from T cells, B-cell-depleted T cells, or PBMCs. Subjects who had been exposed to COVID-19, were actively infected with it, or had recovered from it provided the deeply sampled blood TCRbeta repertoires that made up the dataset. A freely available public database, intended as a resource for researchers studying the immune response to SARS-CoV-2, is where the repertoires were released. Samples were obtained from the ongoing ImmuneRACE study (first 160 participants) and from 1,254 subjects provided by 6 global collaborators. A de-identified subject ID, COVID-19 status, age in years and sex were almost always included in the sample metadata. Where HLA class I and class II types were available, the types were taken from metadata supplied by the sample provider, not from assay-based typing. What the work shows at the level of the full study, not this receptor alone: The amount of clinical and demographic metadata varied by source and participant and was provided uncurated.

Collaborating institutions collected whole blood in K2EDTA tubes following their own protocols. Collaborator samples were shipped for TCRbeta analysis as frozen whole blood, isolated PBMCs, or DNA extracted from either sample type. The material sequenced was peripheral blood. The TCR was taken from a man in his sixties with acute or convalescent COVID-19.

This receptor has the CDR3 CASSVVRVNEKLFF. In nucleotides, the sequence is TGTGCCAGCAGTGTGGTTAGAGTTAATGAAAAACTGTTTTTT. Rearrangement joined TRBV2 to TRBJ1-4; confidence is insufficient to name the D gene. Measured from the cysteine to the phenylalanine, the CDR3 is 14 residues long. The entry retains the CDR3 DNA only, 42 bases that are in frame from base 1. V sheds 4 bases and J sheds 4 bases, leaving 10 bases between their ends. Based on the germline V gene, the CDR1 and CDR2 sequences are SNHLY and FYNNEI. With the portions outside the CDR3 filled from the reference TRBV2 and TRBJ1-4 genes, the complete variable region becomes EPEVTQTPSHQVTQMGQEVILRCVPISNHLYFYWYRQILGQKVEFLVSFYNNEISEKSEIFDDQFSVERPDGSNFTLKIRSTKLEDSAMYFCASSVVRVNEKLFFGSGTQLSVL.